These 27 T cell receptor beta chains were all obtained from the same sample, sequenced in a study of CD8 T cells in Susac syndrome. Random-hexamer reverse transcription was applied to 0.5 to 1 ug RNA. From the immunoSEQ multiplex PCR reads, TCRdb called clonotypes with MiXCR, one entry per CDR3 protein. Here the sample spans roughly 330,000 distinct CDR3 sequences, 92% being singletons. The sample consisted of CD4+ T cells from PBMCs. These receptors were obtained from a human donor with multiple sclerosis.

This clonotype was observed once. This chain links TRBV29-1 with TRBJ1-1; the D is unclear. Germline V gene data show CDR1 as SQVTM and CDR2 as ANQGSEA. The germline V and J ends were trimmed by 5 bases and 1 base, with 14 bases remaining between them. CDR3 length: 14 residues. The CDR3 is CSVIGLRANTEAFF. The CDR3, as DNA: TGCAGCGTTATTGGTTTGAGGGCGAACACTGAAGCTTTCTTT. The full variable domain, with the rest looked up from reference TRBV29-1 and TRBJ1-1, is SAVISQKPSRDICQRGTSLTIQCQVDSQVTMMFWYRQQPGQSLTLIATANQGSEATYESGFVIDKFPISRPNLTFSTLTVSNMSPEDSSIYLCSVIGLRANTEAFFGQGTRLTVV.

In the case of this clonotype: Mismatch with germline at one junction end may stem from a read error. The V call is TRBV6-1, the J call TRBJ2-5, with 8 nucleotides matching TRBD2. The CDR3 runs to 15 residues. Germline V CDR1 and CDR2: MNHNS, SASEGT. The DNA of the CDR3 is TGTGCCAGCGGTGAAGCGGGAGTAAGGGAAGAGACCCAGTACTTC. Its protein product is CASGEAGVREETQYF.

The chain joins TRBV5-1 to TRBJ2-2; tentatively, D is TRBD1 (5 bases). Trimming took off 0 bases at V and 2 bases at J, with 11 bases between the two ends. The germline CDR1 and CDR2 sequences are SGHRS and YFSETQ. The CDR3 consists of 16 residues. CDR3 amino acids: CASSLASTVNTGELFF. CDR3 nucleotide sequence: TGCGCCAGCAGCTTGGCCTCGACAGTTAACACCGGGGAGCTGTTTTTT.

The chain combines TRBV5-1 with TRBJ2-3; D not certain. Germline V gene sequence: CDR1 SGHRS, CDR2 YFSETQ. V was clipped by 6 bases and J by 1 base, with 12 bases between them. The CDR3 is made up of 14 amino acids. The chain's CDR3 is CASKGQVGTDTQYF. The CDR3 DNA sequence: TGCGCCAGCAAGGGTCAGGTCGGCACAGATACGCAGTATTTT.

The chain uses TRBV6-4 and TRBJ1-2; 9 bases line up with TRBD1. Germline V lookup: CDR1 MRHNA, CDR2 SNTAGT. The CDR3 totals 13 residues. After removal of 4 bases from V and 4 bases from J, the junction contained 1 base not matched to a gene. The CDR3 loop is CASSAGQGYGYTF. CDR3 sequence (DNA): TGTGCCAGCAGTGCGGGACAGGGCTATGGCTACACCTTC.

The V call is TRBV7-9, the J call TRBJ1-5; D remains ambiguous. Germline lookup yields CDR1 SEHNR and CDR2 FQNEAQ (reference sequence). Trimming cost V 2 bases and J 10 bases, with 15 bases left between them. CDR3 length: 14 amino acids. This chain's CDR3 is CASSLLNEGGPQHF. CDR3 nucleotides: TGTGCCAGCAGCTTACTTAACGAGGGCGGCCCCCAGCATTTT. Together with reference TRBV7-9 and TRBJ1-5, the CDR3 gives the full variable domain: DTGVSQNPRHKITKRGQNVTFRCDPISEHNRLYWYRQTLGQGPEFLTYFQNEAQLEKSRLLSDRFSAERPKGSFSTLEIQRTEQGDSAMYLCASSLLNEGGPQHFGDGTRLSIL.

This sequence joins TRBV7-8 and TRBJ2-2; D gene ambiguous. CDR3 length: 15 residues. Trimming stripped 8 bases from V and 4 bases from J, with 17 bases between. Germline V lookup: CDR1 SGHVS, CDR2 FQNEAQ. CDR3 sequence (DNA): TGTGCCAGCTTCGACGTGTTAGGTGGCACCGGGGAGCTGTTTTTT. Encoded protein: CASFDVLGGTGELFF.

The V gene is TRBV28, the J gene TRBJ2-3; 9 bases are a match to TRBD2. The V gene's germline CDR1 is MDHEN and CDR2 SYDVKM. The CDR3 runs to 15 residues. V lost 5 bases and J lost 1; bases outside the gene matches: 4. CDR3 region: CASSGWTSGTDTQYF. The DNA for the CDR3 is TGTGCCAGCAGTGGATGGACTAGCGGCACAGATACGCAGTATTTT.

The gene calls are TRBV15 and TRBJ2-3, with D hard to call. The CDR3 runs 12 residues. Germline assignment: CDR1 LNHNV and CDR2 YYDKDF (reference sequence). Trimming took 1 base from V and 9 from J, leaving 8 bases between them. The CDR3 is CATSRGPETQYF. The CDR3 nucleotides read TGTGCCACCAGCAGAGGACCTGAAACGCAGTATTTT.

CDR3 in amino acids: CASSGGVGQPQHF. CDR3 nucleotide sequence: TGTGCCAGCTCGGGAGGGGTAGGGCAGCCCCAGCATTTT. This chain joins TRBV6-1 and TRBJ1-5, with a possible D match to TRBD1 (5 bases). Germline assignment: CDR1 MNHNS and CDR2 SASEGT. The V and J ends lost 8 bases and 7 bases respectively, with 15 bases between them. The CDR3 loop spans 13 amino acids.

The chain couples TRBV7-2 to TRBJ2-7; 14 bases match TRBD2. Germline CDR1 is SGHTA and CDR2 is FQGNSA. V dropped 5 bases and J dropped 3; count of bases not matched to a gene: 6. The CDR3 spans 16 residues. In DNA, the CDR3 is TGTGCCAGCAGCGTATTGGGACTAGCGGGAGTCTACGAGCAGTACTTC. It codes for CASSVLGLAGVYEQYF.

The V gene is TRBV7-2, the J gene TRBJ2-1; TRBD2 agrees at 8 bases. The ends lost 5 bases at V and 9 bases at J; junction bases unmatched: 12. The CDR3 sequence is 15 residues long. Germline CDR1 SGHTA, CDR2 FQGNSA. CDR3 DNA: TGTGCCAGCAGCCCCGTTGCAGCGGGAGTTATTGAGCAGTTCTTC. Amino acids: CASSPVAAGVIEQFF.

This clonotype was counted a single time. V gene TRBV3-1 combines with J gene TRBJ2-7, with TRBD2 matching over 13 bases. Germline assignment: CDR1 LGHDT and CDR2 YNNKEL (reference sequence). The V segment lost 3 bases and the J segment 6 bases; nucleotides outside the gene matches: 8. The CDR3 is 16 amino acids. The CDR3 here is CASSHGLAGARGEQYF. The DNA for the CDR3 is TGTGCCAGCAGCCATGGACTAGCGGGAGCCCGGGGCGAGCAGTACTTC.

The rearrangement uses TRBV20-1 and TRBJ1-1; D remains unclear. Germline CDR1 and CDR2: DFQATT and SNEGSKA (reference sequence). Trimming removed 2 bases from V and 5 bases from J, with 6 bases in between. The CDR3 totals 11 residues. CDR3: CSARLVTEAFF. The CDR3 bases are TGCAGTGCTAGATTGGTGACTGAAGCTTTCTTT.

This clonotype turned up a few times. The chain employs TRBV30 and TRBJ2-7, with 7 bases lining up with TRBD1. V lost 3 bases to trimming and J lost 2 bases; unmatched junction nucleotides: 4. Germline V gene data show CDR1 as GTSNPN and CDR2 as SVGIG (reference sequence). This CDR3 has 13 amino acids. The CDR3 nucleotides are TGTGCCTGGAGCCAAGACAGGGCCTACGAGCAGTACTTC. Protein product: CAWSQDRAYEQYF. Combining the CDR3 with reference TRBV30 and TRBJ2-7 gives the whole variable domain SQTIHQWPATLVQPVGSPLSLECTVEGTSNPNLYWYRQAAGRGLQLLFYSVGIGQISSEVPQNLSASRPQDRQFILSSKKLLLSDSGFYLCAWSQDRAYEQYFGPGTRLTVT.

This chain connects TRBV7-2 to TRBJ2-1, with 8 bases aligning to TRBD2. The CDR3 spans 15 residues. Trimming took 4 bases from V and 7 from J; bases not matched to a gene: 9. Germline V gene data show CDR1 as SGHTA and CDR2 as FQGNSA. The CDR3 DNA reads as TGTGCCAGCAGCTCACAGCGGGGGCCGGGGAATGAGCAGTTCTTC. It translates to CASSSQRGPGNEQFF.

This rearrangement joins TRBV11-2 to TRBJ1-6; D unresolved. Trimming pared 6 bases from V and 8 bases from J, leaving 14 bases between. Looked up from germline, CDR1 is SGHAT and CDR2 is FQNNGV. CDR3 length: 14 amino acids. CDR3 nucleotide sequence: TGTGCCAGCAGGGCCCGGGCTATTCATTCACCCCTCCACTTT. It yields the protein CASRARAIHSPLHF.

This rearrangement joins TRBV3-1 to TRBJ2-1, with no clear D. CDR1 LGHDT and CDR2 YNNKEL come from the germline V gene (reference sequence). The CDR3 has 12 residues. The V and J ends lost 2 bases and 7 bases respectively, with 6 bases between them. CDR3 bases: TGTGCCAGCAGCCAATTCAGGAATGAGCAGTTCTTC. This gives the protein CASSQFRNEQFF.

This clonotype was counted a single time. The chain employs TRBV24-1 and TRBJ2-3; 11 bases fit TRBD2. This CDR3 is 19 amino acids long. CDR1 and CDR2 from the germline V gene are KGHDR and SFDVKD. V trimming: 5 bases; J trimming: 3 bases; junction bases outside the gene matches: 15. CDR3 protein: CATSGNPSGGLSETDTQYF. The CDR3 DNA sequence: TGTGCCACCAGTGGTAACCCTAGCGGGGGGCTCTCGGAAACAGATACGCAGTATTTT.

This clonotype was detected only once. CDR3 nucleotides: TGTGCCATCAGTGGAACCGGCTCCTATGGCTACACCTTC. This sequence encodes CAISGTGSYGYTF. The chain carries TRBV10-3 and TRBJ1-2, with D uncertain. V was shortened by 4 bases and J by 4 bases, with 10 bases between the two germline ends. CDR3 length equals 13 residues. Per the germline V gene, CDR1 is ENHRY and CDR2 is SYGVKD.

This chain links TRBV5-1 with TRBJ1-6; D not certain. Trimming removed 0 bases from V and 7 bases from J, with 5 bases in between. The CDR3 is made up of 13 amino acids. CDR1 and CDR2 (germline): SGHRS, YFSETQ. The CDR3 DNA follows: TGCGCCAGCAGCTTGGACAGCAATTCACCCCTCCACTTT. Protein: CASSLDSNSPLHF.

The J gene is TRBJ1-2, the V gene TRBV30, with D maybe TRBD1 (5 bases). The germline V and J ends were trimmed by 3 bases and 7 bases, with 30 bases remaining between them. Per the germline V gene, CDR1 is GTSNPN and CDR2 is SVGIG (reference sequence). This CDR3 is 18 amino acids long. The CDR3 region has the DNA TGTGCCTGGAGATCTCAGTGGGGCGACGGGGCGAAACTGGCTGGCTACACCTTC. Its protein is CAWRSQWGDGAKLAGYTF.

The V call is TRBV6-2 or TRBV6-3, the J call TRBJ2-5, with TRBD2 matching over 9 bases. Unmatched junction bases numbered 19, after V lost 6 bases and J lost 5 bases. The CDR3 consists of 18 residues. Germline lookup yields CDR1 MNHEY and CDR2 SVGEGT. Here the CDR3 reads CASSSQNISGRGVETQYF. CDR3 bases: TGTGCCAGCAGCTCCCAGAACATTAGCGGGAGAGGTGTGGAGACCCAGTACTTC.

This chain connects TRBV7-9 to TRBJ2-6; D is undetermined. In germline, CDR1 is SEHNR, CDR2 FQNEAQ (reference sequence). There are 15 residues in the CDR3. V was trimmed by 2 bases and J by 3 bases, leaving 8 bases between them. The CDR3 nucleotides read TGTGCCAGCAGCTTAAACCGAGATGGGGCCAACGTCCTGACTTTC. This encodes CASSLNRDGANVLTF.

The chain combines TRBV6-2 or TRBV6-3 with TRBJ1-1, with D possibly matching TRBD1 (5 bases). Per the germline V gene, CDR1 is MNHEY and CDR2 is SVGEGT. Trimming removed 0 bases from V and 1 base from J, with 12 bases in between. The CDR3 spans 16 residues. The CDR3 bases are TGTGCCAGCAGTTACTCGCTTCTAGGACAGAACACTGAAGCTTTCTTT. This gives the protein CASSYSLLGQNTEAFF.

This clonotype showed up just once. The chain is built from TRBV20-1 and TRBJ1-1; unclear D gene. CDR1 and CDR2 (germline): DFQATT, SNEGSKA (reference sequence). CDR3 length: 14 amino acids. V lost 4 bases and J 3 bases, leaving 15 bases between the germline ends. CDR3 sequence reads: CSANVGSRDTEAFF. The CDR3 DNA reads as TGCAGTGCTAACGTCGGTTCTCGAGACACTGAAGCTTTCTTT.

The CDR3 DNA reads as TGTGCCAGCAGTTTTTGGGGAGGGACTAGCCAAGCCAATGAGCAGTTCTTC. Translating it yields CASSFWGGTSQANEQFF. This chain joins TRBV27 and TRBJ2-1; TRBD2 matches 9 bases. Per the germline V gene, CDR1 is MNHEY and CDR2 is SMNVEV (reference sequence). The CDR3 has 17 residues. The V gene end was trimmed by 3 bases and the J gene end by 6 bases; junction bases not matched to a gene: 12.